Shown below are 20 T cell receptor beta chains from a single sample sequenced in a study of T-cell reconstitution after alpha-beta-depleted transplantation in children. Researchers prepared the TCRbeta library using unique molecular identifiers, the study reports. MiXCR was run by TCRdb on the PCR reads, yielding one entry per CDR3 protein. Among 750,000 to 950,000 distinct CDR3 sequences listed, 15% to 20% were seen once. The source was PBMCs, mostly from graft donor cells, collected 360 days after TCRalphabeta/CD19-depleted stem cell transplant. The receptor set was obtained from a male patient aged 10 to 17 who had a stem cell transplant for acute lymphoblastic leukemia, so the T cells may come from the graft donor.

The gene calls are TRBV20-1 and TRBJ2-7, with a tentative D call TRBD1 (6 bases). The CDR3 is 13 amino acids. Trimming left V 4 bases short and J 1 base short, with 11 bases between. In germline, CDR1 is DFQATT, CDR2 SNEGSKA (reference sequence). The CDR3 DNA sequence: TGCAGTGCTAAGGACAGTCTATCCTACGAGCAGTACTTC. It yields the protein CSAKDSLSYEQYF.

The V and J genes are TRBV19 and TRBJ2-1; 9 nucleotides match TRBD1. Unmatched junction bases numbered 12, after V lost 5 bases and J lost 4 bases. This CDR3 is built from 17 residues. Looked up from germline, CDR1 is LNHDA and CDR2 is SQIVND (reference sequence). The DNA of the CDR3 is TGTGCCAGTAGTGCATACTACAGGGGGCGCAGGTACAATGAGCAGTTCTTC. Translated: CASSAYYRGRRYNEQFF.

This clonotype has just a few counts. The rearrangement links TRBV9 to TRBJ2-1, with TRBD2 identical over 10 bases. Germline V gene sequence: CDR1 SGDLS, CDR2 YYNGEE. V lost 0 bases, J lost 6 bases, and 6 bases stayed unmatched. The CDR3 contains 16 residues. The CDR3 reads CASSVVALAGANEQFF. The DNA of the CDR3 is TGTGCCAGCAGCGTAGTAGCTCTAGCGGGAGCCAATGAGCAGTTCTTC.

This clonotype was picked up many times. The CDR3 is CASSDQGSGELFF. The CDR3 bases are TGTGCCAGCAGTGACCAGGGATCCGGGGAGCTGTTTTTT. The chain joins TRBV6-1 to TRBJ2-2; D might be TRBD1 (5 bases). Trimming cost V 3 bases and J 6 bases, with 8 bases left between them. This CDR3 is 13 amino acids long. Germline-derived CDR1 and CDR2 are MNHNS and SASEGT.

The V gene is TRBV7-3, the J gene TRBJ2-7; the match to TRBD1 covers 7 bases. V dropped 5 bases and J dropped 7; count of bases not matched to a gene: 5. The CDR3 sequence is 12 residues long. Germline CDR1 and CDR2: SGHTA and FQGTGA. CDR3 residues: CASSPQGEEQYF. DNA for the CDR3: TGTGCCAGCAGCCCCCAGGGGGAGGAGCAGTACTTC.

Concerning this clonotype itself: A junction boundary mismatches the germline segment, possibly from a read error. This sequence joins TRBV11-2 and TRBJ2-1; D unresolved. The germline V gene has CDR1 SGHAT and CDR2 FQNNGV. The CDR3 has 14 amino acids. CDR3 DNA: TGTGCCAGCAGCTTACCCGTTAGCTACAATGAGCTGTTCTTC. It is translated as CASSLPVSYNELFF.

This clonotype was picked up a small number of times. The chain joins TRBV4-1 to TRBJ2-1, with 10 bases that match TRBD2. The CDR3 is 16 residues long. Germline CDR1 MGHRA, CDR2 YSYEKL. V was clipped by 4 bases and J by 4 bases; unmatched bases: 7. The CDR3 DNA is TGCGCCAGCAGCCGTCACCCTAGCGGGAGTTACAATGAGCAGTTCTTC. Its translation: CASSRHPSGSYNEQFF.

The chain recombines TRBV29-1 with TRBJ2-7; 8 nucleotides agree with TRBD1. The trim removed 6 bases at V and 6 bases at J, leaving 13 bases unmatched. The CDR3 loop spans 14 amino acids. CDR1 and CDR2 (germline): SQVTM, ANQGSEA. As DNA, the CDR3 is TGCAGCGTCACCCTTTGGACAGGGAAGGGCGAGCAGTACTTC. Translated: CSVTLWTGKGEQYF.

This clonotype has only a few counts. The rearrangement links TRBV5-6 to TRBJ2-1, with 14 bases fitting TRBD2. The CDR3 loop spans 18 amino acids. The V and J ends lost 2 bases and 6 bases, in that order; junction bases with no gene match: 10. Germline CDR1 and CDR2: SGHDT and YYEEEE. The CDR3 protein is CASSFLTGTSGRANEQFF. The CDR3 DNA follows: TGTGCCAGCAGCTTCTTAACCGGGACTAGCGGGAGAGCCAATGAGCAGTTCTTC.

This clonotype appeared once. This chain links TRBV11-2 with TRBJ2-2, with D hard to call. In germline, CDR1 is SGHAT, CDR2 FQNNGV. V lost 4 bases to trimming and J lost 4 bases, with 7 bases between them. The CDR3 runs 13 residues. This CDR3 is CASSSPPTGELFF. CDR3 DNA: TGTGCCAGCAGCTCACCCCCCACCGGGGAGCTGTTTTTT.

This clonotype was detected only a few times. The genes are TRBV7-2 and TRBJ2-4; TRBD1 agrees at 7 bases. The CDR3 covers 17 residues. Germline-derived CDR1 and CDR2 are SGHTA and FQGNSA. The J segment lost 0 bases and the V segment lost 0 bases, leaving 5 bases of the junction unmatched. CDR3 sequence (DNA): TGTGCCAGCAGCTTAGCGTATAGGGGGCAAGCCAAAAACATTCAGTACTTC. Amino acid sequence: CASSLAYRGQAKNIQYF.

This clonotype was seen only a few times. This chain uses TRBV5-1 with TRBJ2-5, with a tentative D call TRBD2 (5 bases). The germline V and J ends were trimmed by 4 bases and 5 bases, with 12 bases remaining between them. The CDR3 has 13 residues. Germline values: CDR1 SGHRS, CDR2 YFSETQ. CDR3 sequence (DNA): TGCGCCAGCAGCAGTACTAGAGGGGAGACCCAGTACTTC. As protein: CASSSTRGETQYF.

The CDR3 sequence is CASSEDRGGNYGYTF. The CDR3 DNA sequence: TGCGCCAGCAGCGAAGACAGGGGCGGTAACTATGGCTACACCTTC. This sequence joins TRBV5-1 and TRBJ1-2, with 8 bases fitting TRBD1. Trimming took 4 bases from V and 1 from J; bases not matched to a gene: 6. CDR1 and CDR2 (germline): SGHRS, YFSETQ. This CDR3 is 15 amino acids long. The variable domain in full, completed from reference TRBV5-1 and TRBJ1-2, reads KAGVTQTPRYLIKTRGQQVTLSCSPISGHRSVSWYQQTPGQGLQFLFEYFSETQRNKGNFPGRFSGRQFSNSRSEMNVSTLELGDSALYLCASSEDRGGNYGYTFGSGTRLTVV.

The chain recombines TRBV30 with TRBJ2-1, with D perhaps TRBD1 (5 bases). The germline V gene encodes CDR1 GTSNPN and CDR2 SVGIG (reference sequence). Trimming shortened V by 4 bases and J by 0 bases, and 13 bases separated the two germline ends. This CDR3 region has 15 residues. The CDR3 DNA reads TGTGCCTGGACTCAGGGTCTTGCCTCCTACAATGAGCAGTTCTTC. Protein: CAWTQGLASYNEQFF.

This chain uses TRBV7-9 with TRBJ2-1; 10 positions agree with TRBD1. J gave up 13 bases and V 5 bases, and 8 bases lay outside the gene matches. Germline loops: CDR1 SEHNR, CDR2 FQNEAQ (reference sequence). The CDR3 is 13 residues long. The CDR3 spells CASSPRDRGIQFF. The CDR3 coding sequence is TGTGCCAGCAGCCCACGGGACAGGGGAATCCAGTTCTTC.

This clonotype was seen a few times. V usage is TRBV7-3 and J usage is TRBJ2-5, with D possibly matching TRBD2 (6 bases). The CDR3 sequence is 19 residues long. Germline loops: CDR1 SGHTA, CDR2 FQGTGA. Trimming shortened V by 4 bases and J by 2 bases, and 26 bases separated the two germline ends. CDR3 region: CASSSPPNGEVATQETQYF. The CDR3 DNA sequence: TGTGCCAGCAGCTCCCCGCCGAATGGGGAGGTAGCGACTCAAGAGACCCAGTACTTC.

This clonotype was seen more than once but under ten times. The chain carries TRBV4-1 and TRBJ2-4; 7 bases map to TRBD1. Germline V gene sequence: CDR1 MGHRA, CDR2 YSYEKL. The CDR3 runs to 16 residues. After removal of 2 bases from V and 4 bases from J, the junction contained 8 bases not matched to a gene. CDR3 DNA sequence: TGCGCCAGCAGCCAACCCCCCCGGGACAGAAAAAACATTCAGTACTTC. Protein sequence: CASSQPPRDRKNIQYF.

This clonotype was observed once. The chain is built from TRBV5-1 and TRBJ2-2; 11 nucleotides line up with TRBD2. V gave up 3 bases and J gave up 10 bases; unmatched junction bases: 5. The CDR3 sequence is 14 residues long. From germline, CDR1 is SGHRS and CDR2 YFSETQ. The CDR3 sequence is CASSYLAGGAELFF. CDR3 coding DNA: TGCGCCAGCAGCTACCTAGCGGGAGGAGCGGAGCTGTTTTTT.

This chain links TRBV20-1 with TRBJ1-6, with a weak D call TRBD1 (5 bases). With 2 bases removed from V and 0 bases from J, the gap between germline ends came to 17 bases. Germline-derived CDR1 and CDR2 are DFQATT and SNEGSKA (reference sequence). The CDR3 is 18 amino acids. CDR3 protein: CSARKGRVASSYNSPLHF. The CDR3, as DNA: TGCAGTGCTAGAAAAGGCAGGGTAGCCAGCTCCTATAATTCACCCCTCCACTTT.

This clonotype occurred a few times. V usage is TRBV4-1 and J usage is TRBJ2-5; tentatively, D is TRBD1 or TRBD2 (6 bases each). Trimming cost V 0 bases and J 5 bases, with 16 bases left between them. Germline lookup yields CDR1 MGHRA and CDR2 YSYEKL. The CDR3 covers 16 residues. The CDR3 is CASSQERKGGEETQYF. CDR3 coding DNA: TGCGCCAGCAGCCAAGAAAGGAAGGGGGGTGAGGAGACCCAGTACTTC.